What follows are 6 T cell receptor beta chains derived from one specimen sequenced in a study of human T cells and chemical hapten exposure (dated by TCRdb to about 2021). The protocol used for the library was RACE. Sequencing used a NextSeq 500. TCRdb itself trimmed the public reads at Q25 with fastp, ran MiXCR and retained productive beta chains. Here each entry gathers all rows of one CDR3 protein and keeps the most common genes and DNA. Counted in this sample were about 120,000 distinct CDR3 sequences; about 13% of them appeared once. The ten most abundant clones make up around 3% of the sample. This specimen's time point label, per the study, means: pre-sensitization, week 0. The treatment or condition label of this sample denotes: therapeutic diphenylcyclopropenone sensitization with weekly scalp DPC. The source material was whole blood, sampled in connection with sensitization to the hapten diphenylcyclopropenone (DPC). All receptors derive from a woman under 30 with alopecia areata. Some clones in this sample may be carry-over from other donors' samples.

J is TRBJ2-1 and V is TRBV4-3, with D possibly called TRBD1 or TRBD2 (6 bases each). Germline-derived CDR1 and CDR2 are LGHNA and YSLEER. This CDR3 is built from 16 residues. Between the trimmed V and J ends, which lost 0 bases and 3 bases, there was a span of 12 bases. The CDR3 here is CASSQDRGENYNEQFF. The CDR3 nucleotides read TGCGCCAGCAGCCAAGATAGGGGGGAGAACTACAATGAGCAGTTCTTC.

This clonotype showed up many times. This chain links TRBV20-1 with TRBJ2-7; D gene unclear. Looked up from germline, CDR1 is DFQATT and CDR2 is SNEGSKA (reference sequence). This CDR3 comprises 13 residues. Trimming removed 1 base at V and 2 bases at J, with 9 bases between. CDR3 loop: CSARGTQTYEQYF. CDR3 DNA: TGCAGTGCTAGAGGGACGCAGACCTACGAGCAGTACTTC.

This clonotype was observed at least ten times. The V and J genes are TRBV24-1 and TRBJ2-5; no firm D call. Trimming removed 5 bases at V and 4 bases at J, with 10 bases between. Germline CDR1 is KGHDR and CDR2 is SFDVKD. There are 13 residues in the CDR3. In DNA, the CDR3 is TGTGCCACCAGTGGCGAGCTACGAGAGACCCAGTACTTC. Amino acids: CATSGELRETQYF.

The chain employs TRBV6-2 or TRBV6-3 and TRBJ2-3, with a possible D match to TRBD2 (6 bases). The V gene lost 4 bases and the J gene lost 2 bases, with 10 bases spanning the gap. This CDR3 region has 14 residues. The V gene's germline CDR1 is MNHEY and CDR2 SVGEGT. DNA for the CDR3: TGTGCCAGCAGTTCGAGGGAGGTCACAGATACGCAGTATTTT. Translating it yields CASSSREVTDTQYF.

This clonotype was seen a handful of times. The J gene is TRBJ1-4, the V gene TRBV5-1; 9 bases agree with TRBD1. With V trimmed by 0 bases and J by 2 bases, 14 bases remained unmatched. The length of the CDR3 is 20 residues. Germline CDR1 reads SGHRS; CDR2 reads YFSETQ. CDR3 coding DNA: TGCGCCAGCAGCTTGGACGTCGCGACAGGGGGAATAAAGACTAATGAAAAACTGTTTTTT. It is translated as CASSLDVATGGIKTNEKLFF.

The chain's CDR3 is CSATGDRAEAFF. CDR3 bases: TGCAGTGCTACAGGGGACAGGGCTGAAGCTTTCTTT. The chain combines TRBV20-1 with TRBJ1-1, with 9 positions matching TRBD1. This CDR3 has 12 residues. Germline CDR1 DFQATT, CDR2 SNEGSKA (reference sequence). Trimming cost V 4 bases and J 6 bases; bases outside gene matches: 3.